This entry is about one TCR beta chain. The sample originates from a study of blood T cell repertoires in COVID-19. Study as a whole: Samples of COVID-19 (acute and convalescent) were obtained from the United States, Italy and Spain. Sample material is recorded as cDNA or gDNA derived from T cells, B-cell-depleted T cells, or PBMCs.

Methods used by the authors: The authors estimated nucleated cell counts from reference gene primer amplification. Data came from immunoSEQ multiplex PCR; TCRdb stores just in-frame clones and leaves some out. V and J calls and clone size are those listed in that table; D and trimming were worked out from the DNA. The sample has about 670,000 clones, 90% seen once. The receptor was derived from a woman between 18 and 30 years old with acute or convalescent COVID-19. The specimen was peripheral blood.

This CDR3 reads CASSLSQGTNTGELFF. CDR3 nucleotide sequence: TGTGCCAGCAGCCTATCCCAGGGAACGAACACCGGGGAGCTGTTTTTT. The J gene is TRBJ2-2, the V gene TRBV4-2; perhaps TRBD1 as D (5 bases). CDR1 is LGHNA, CDR2 YNFKEQ, per germline. CDR3 length: 16 residues. The V gene lost 4 bases and the J gene lost 0 bases, with 12 bases spanning the gap.